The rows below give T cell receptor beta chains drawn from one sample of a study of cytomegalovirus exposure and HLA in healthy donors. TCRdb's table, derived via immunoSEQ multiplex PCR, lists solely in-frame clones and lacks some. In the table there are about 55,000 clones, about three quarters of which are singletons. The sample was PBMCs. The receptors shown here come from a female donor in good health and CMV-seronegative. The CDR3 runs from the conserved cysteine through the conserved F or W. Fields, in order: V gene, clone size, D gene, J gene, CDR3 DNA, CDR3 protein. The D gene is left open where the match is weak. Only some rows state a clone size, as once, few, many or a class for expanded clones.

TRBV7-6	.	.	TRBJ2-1	TGTGCCAGCAGCTTAGAGGGGGGGCGTAGCTCCTACAATGAGCAGTTCTTC	CASSLEGGRSSYNEQFF
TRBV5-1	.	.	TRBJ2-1	TGCGCCAGCAGCTTTACGGCGGCCTCCTACAATGAGCAGTTCTTC	CASSFTAASYNEQFF
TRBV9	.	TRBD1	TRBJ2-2	TGTGCCAGCAGCGAACGACAGGGATCCGGAACCGGGGAGCTGTTTTTT	CASSERQGSGTGELFF
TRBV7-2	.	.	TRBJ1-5	TGTGCCAGCAGCTCCTTCCGACAGAGTCGAAATCAGCCCCAGCATTTT	CASSSFRQSRNQPQHF
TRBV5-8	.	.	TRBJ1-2	TGTGCCAGCAGCTTGGCCAACAGCTATTATGGCTACACCTTC	CASSLANSYYGYTF
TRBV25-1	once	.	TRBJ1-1	TGTGCCAGCAGCAGGGCGTTGAACACTGAAGCTTTCTTT	CASSRALNTEAFF
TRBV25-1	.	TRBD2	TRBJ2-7	TGTGCCAGCAGTGAATTTCCGCGGGAGGACACCTACGAGCAGTACTTC	CASSEFPREDTYEQYF
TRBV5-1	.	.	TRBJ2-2	TGCGCCAGCAGCTTCGGCAGGGCAGGGGCCGGGGAGCTGTTTTTT	CASSFGRAGAGELFF
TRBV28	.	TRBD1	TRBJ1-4	TGTGCCAGCAGTTTAATCGGACAGGGTTTTGTAACTAATGAAAAACTGTTTTTT	CASSLIGQGFVTNEKLFF
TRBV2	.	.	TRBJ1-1	TGTGCCAGCAGAAGACAGGAGAACACTGAAGCTTTCTTT	CASRRQENTEAFF
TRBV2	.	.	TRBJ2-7	TGTGCCAGCAGTGAACCGGGTGCAACATCCTACGAGCAGTACTTC	CASSEPGATSYEQYF
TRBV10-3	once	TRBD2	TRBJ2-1	TGTGCCATCAGTGAGGTGGCGGGAGTTAATAATGAGCAGTTCTTC	CAISEVAGVNNEQFF
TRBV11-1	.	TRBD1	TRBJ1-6	TGTGCCAGCAGCGAGGGACAGACAATTAGCTCCTATAATTCACCCCTCCACTTT	CASSEGQTISSYNSPLHF
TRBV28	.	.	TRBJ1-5	TGTGCCAGCAGACTGGTCAATCAGCCCCAGCATTTT	CASRLVNQPQHF
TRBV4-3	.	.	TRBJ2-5	TGCGCCAGCAGCCAAGAGTACCCGACTTATGGGGAGACCCAGTACTTC	CASSQEYPTYGETQYF
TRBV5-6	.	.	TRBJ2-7	TGTGCCAGCAGCTCTTTAGAAACCCGCTCCTACGAGCAGTACTTC	CASSSLETRSYEQYF